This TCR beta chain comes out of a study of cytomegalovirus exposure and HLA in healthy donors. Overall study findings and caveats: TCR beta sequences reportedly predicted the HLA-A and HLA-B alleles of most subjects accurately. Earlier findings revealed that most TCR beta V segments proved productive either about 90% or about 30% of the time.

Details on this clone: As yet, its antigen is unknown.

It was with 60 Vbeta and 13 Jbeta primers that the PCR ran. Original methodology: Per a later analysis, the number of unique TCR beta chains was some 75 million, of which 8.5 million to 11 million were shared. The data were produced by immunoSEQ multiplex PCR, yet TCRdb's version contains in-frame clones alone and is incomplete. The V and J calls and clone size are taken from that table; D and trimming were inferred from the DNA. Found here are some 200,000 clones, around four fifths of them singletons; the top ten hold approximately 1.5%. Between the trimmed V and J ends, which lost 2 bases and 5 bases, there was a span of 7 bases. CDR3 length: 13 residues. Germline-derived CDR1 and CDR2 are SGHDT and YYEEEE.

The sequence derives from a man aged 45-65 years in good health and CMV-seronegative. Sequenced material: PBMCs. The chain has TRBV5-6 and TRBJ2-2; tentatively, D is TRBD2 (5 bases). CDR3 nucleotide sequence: TGTGCCAGCAGCTTAACGGGGACCGGGGAGCTGTTTTTT. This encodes CASSLTGTGELFF.